The TCR beta chain described here comes from a study of Ad26.COV2.S vaccination and SARS-CoV-2 variants. Background on the study: Doses of Ad26.COV2.S were injected into muscle once or twice, 56 days apart. Study findings and constraints: Researchers cautioned that TCR breadth and depth analyses may have underestimated total T cell responses. Spike-specific TCR breadth was greater in vaccine than placebo recipients. Similar non-spike TCR breadth was seen in vaccine and placebo recipients.

Generated by immunoSEQ multiplex PCR, the TCRdb table keeps only in-frame clones and is missing some. Of about 350,000 clones listed, around 90% were seen once; the top ten hold approximately 5.9%. Treatment reported: 19 received Ad26.COV2.S at low or high dose, single or two shots; about 5 received placebo; per-sample allocation not given. The investigators took samples on day 63 after the first vaccine or placebo injection. As for this clone: The antigen remains unidentified.

The germline CDR1 and CDR2 sequences are SEHNR and FQNEAQ (reference sequence). This CDR3 contains 15 residues. Trimming took 5 bases from V and 6 from J; bases not matched to a gene: 8. Specimen: peripheral blood, collected in a trial of Ad26.COV2.S vaccine versus placebo. This TCR came from a person between 18 and 65 years old who received the Ad26.COV2.S COVID-19 vaccine or a placebo. The chain uses TRBV7-9 and TRBJ2-2; 8 bases agree with TRBD1. CDR3 sequence: CASSPDAGGAGELFF. For the CDR3, the DNA is TGTGCCAGCAGCCCCGATGCAGGGGGCGCCGGGGAGCTGTTTTTT.